The clone carrying this T cell receptor beta chain has a count of ten or more. The time point here: blood at routine non-recurrence follow-up after resection. Sequencing was performed on whole RNA extracted from tumor and nontumor lung tissue, or from frozen PBMC, and the material was left unsorted. The record originates from a study of spatial heterogeneity in lung cancer. The overall study: There were 72 donors, all of them untreated patients with early-stage non-small cell lung cancer. Each distinct TCR and UMI combination averaged more than ten appearances in raw reads.

The CDR3 consists of 12 residues. V was pared by 4 bases and J by 11 bases, with 5 bases of the junction left unmatched. Germline V CDR1 and CDR2: SNHLY, FYNNEI. Individually, TCR cDNA molecules were each labelled with a unique molecular identifier. TCRdb re-derived calls from the 5' RACE reads in MiXCR, one entry per CDR3 protein. The table includes some 110,000 distinct CDR3 sequences, 10% to 15% detected once. The clonotype originates from a male donor with early-stage non-small cell lung cancer. This specimen consisted of PBMCs, obtained at follow-up. This rearrangement joins TRBV2 to TRBJ2-1, with 7 bases matching TRBD1. The CDR3 spells CASSGGTVKQFF. As DNA, the CDR3 is TGTGCCAGCAGTGGAGGGACAGTAAAGCAGTTCTTC.